The present T cell receptor (beta chain) was sequenced within a study of blood T cell repertoires in COVID-19. Study in general: COVID-19 samples from acute and convalescent phases originated in the United States, Italy and Spain.

Study processing details: Estimates of nucleated cell counts were drawn from the amplification of reference gene primers. The protocol was immunoSEQ multiplex PCR, while the TCRdb copy is restricted to in-frame clones and leaves out a portion. V and J calls and clone size follow that table, whereas D and trimming were derived from the DNA. The table records 75,000 to 95,000 clones, 87% of them present only once. Germline CDR1 is SGHTA and CDR2 is FQGNSA. V lost 3 bases and J lost 3, with 11 bases in between. CDR3 length: 14 residues. The TCR originated in a man aged 55 to 70 with acute or convalescent COVID-19. Sequences were obtained from peripheral blood. The chain is built from TRBV7-2 and TRBJ2-5; D may be TRBD2 (5 bases). The CDR3 nucleotides are TGTGCCAGCAGCTTTTGGACTGAGAAAGAGACCCAGTACTTC. Amino acid sequence: CASSFWTEKETQYF. Variable domain in full (rest from reference TRBV7-2 and TRBJ2-5): GAGVSQSPSNKVTEKGKDVELRCDPISGHTALYWYRQSLGQGLEFLIYFQGNSAPDKSGLPSDRFSAERTGGSVSTLTIQRTQQEDSAVYLCASSFWTEKETQYFGPGTRLLVL.